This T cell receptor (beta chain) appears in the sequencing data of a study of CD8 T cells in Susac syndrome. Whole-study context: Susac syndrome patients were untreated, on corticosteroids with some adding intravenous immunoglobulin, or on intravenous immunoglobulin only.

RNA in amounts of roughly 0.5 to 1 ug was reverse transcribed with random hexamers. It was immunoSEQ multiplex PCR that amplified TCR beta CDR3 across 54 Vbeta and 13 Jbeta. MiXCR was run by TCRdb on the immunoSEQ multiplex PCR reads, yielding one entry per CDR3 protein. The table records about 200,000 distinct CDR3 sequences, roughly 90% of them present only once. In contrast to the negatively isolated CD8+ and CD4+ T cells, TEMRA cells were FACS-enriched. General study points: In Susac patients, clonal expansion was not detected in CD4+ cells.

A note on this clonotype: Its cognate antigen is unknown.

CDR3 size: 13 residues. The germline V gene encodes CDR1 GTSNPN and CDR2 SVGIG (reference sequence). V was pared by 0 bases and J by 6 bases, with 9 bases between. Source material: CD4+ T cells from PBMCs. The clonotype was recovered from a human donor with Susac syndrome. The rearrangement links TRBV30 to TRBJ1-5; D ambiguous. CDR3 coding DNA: TGTGCCTGGAGTGTACCAGGAGGTCAGCCCCAGCATTTT. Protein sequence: CAWSVPGGQPQHF. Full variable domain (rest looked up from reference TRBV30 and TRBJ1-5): SQTIHQWPATLVQPVGSPLSLECTVEGTSNPNLYWYRQAAGRGLQLLFYSVGIGQISSEVPQNLSASRPQDRQFILSSKKLLLSDSGFYLCAWSVPGGQPQHFGDGTRLSIL.